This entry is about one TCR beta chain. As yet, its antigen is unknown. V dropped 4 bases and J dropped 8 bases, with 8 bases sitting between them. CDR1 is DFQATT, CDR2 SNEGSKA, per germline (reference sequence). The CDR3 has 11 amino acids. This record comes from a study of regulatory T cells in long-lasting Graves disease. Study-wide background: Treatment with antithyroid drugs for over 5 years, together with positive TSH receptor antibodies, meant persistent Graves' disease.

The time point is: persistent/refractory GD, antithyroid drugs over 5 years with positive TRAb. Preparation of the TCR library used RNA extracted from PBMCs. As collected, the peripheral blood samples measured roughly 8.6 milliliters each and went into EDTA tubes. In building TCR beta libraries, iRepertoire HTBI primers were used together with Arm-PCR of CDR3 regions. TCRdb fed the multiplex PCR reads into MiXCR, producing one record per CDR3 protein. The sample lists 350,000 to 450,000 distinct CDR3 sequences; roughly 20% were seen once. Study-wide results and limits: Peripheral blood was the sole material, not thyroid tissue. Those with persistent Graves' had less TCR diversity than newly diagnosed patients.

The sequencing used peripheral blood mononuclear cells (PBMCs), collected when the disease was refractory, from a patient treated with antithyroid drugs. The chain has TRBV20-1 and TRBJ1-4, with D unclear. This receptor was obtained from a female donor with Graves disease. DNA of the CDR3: TGCAGTGCTACCGGGAGGGAAAAACTGTTTTTT. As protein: CSATGREKLFF.